Listed here are 12 T cell receptor beta chains from one sample, sequenced in a study of early T cells in non-severe SARS-CoV-2 infection. TCRdb recomputed calls from the 5' RACE reads with MiXCR, one row per CDR3 protein. Of just over 65,000 distinct CDR3 sequences detected, less than 15% appear once; the ten largest clones hold roughly 8.3%. What was sequenced was whole blood. The receptor source for this set is an adult who was a healthcare worker with PCR-confirmed SARS-CoV-2 infection or an uninfected control (not recorded which).

V usage is TRBV12-3 or TRBV12-4 and J usage is TRBJ2-7; possibly TRBD2 for D (6 bases). The CDR3 is made up of 14 amino acids. With 7 bases removed from V and 0 bases from J, the gap between germline ends came to 13 bases. In DNA form, the CDR3 reads TGTGCCAGCACCTCTGGGGGGAGCTCCTACGAGCAGTACTTC. The encoded protein is CASTSGGSSYEQYF.

This rearrangement joins TRBV28 to TRBJ1-5; D is perhaps TRBD1 (6 bases). This CDR3 spans 13 amino acids. The V gene's germline CDR1 is MDHEN and CDR2 SYDVKM. Trimming shortened V by 8 bases and J by 6 bases, and 14 bases separated the two germline ends. The CDR3 spells CASGTHRVQPQHF. CDR3 DNA sequence: TGTGCCAGCGGAACTCACAGGGTTCAGCCCCAGCATTTT. Variable domain in full (rest from reference TRBV28 and TRBJ1-5): DVKVTQSSRYLVKRTGEKVFLECVQDMDHENMFWYRQDPGLGLRLIYFSYDVKMKEKGDIPEGYSVSREKKERFSLILESASTNQTSMYLCASGTHRVQPQHFGDGTRLSIL.

This clonotype was seen many times. V is TRBV6-5 and J is TRBJ2-7, with 7 bases matching TRBD2. The CDR3 is 15 amino acids. Germline V gene sequence: CDR1 MNHEY, CDR2 SVGAGI. V was pared by 8 bases and J by 0 bases, with 10 bases of the junction left unmatched. CDR3 loop: CASHPSGQSSYEQYF. The CDR3 nucleotides read TGTGCCAGCCACCCTAGCGGCCAAAGCTCCTACGAGCAGTACTTC.

The sample holds many counts of this clonotype. The chain joins TRBV29-1 to TRBJ2-7; D possibly corresponds to TRBD1 (5 bases). In germline, CDR1 is SQVTM, CDR2 ANQGSEA. The CDR3 spans 14 residues. The ends were cut back, 0 bases at V and 5 bases at J, with 14 bases in the middle. CDR3 DNA: TGCAGCGTTGAAGATCAGGGCAGTGGCCACGAGCAGTACTTC. As protein: CSVEDQGSGHEQYF.

This clonotype has a count of ten or more. This chain connects TRBV6-5 to TRBJ1-5; 8 nucleotides line up with TRBD1. The CDR3 consists of 16 residues. V gave up 4 bases and J gave up 3 bases; unmatched junction bases: 8. CDR1 is MNHEY and CDR2 is SVGAGI in the germline V gene. CDR3 protein: CASSSGQGGNNQPQHF. CDR3 DNA: TGTGCCAGCAGTTCTGGACAGGGAGGTAACAATCAGCCCCAGCATTTT.

The V gene is TRBV4-3, the J gene TRBJ1-1; D unclear. V lost 2 bases, J lost 2 bases, and 9 bases lay in between. The CDR3 loop spans 14 amino acids. Germline assignment: CDR1 LGHNA and CDR2 YSLEER. The CDR3 DNA follows: TGCGCCAGCAGCCAACAGACGGGCAACACTGAAGCTTTCTTT. The encoded protein is CASSQQTGNTEAFF.

This clonotype has only a few counts. The gene calls are TRBV20-1 and TRBJ2-3; 8 bases map to TRBD2. The germline V gene encodes CDR1 DFQATT and CDR2 SNEGSKA (reference sequence). The CDR3 contains 15 residues. V gave up 6 bases and J gave up 3 bases; unmatched junction bases: 11. The CDR3 coding sequence is TGCAGTGCCCAGCGGAGCGGGAGTGGGACAGATACGCAGTATTTT. This sequence encodes CSAQRSGSGTDTQYF.

This clonotype has at least ten counts. The V and J genes are TRBV9 and TRBJ2-1; perhaps D is TRBD1 or TRBD2 (6 bases each). The CDR3 has 15 amino acids. Germline V gene sequence: CDR1 SGDLS, CDR2 YYNGEE. The V end lost 0 bases, the J end lost 7 bases, and 14 bases lay between the germline ends. The CDR3 coding sequence is TGTGCCAGCAGCGTAGCGGGGGCCGTGGGGAATGAGCAGTTCTTC. Protein sequence: CASSVAGAVGNEQFF.

The table lists this clonotype with many counts. This chain links TRBV28 with TRBJ2-1; D may be TRBD2 (5 bases). Germline V CDR1 and CDR2: MDHEN, SYDVKM. V dropped 7 bases and J dropped 9 bases, with 10 bases sitting between them. This CDR3 has 11 amino acids. This chain's CDR3 is CASNVGVEQFF. The CDR3, as DNA: TGTGCCAGCAATGTGGGAGTTGAGCAGTTCTTC. The entire variable domain, with the rest obtained from reference TRBV28 and TRBJ2-1, is as follows: DVKVTQSSRYLVKRTGEKVFLECVQDMDHENMFWYRQDPGLGLRLIYFSYDVKMKEKGDIPEGYSVSREKKERFSLILESASTNQTSMYLCASNVGVEQFFGPGTRLTVL.

This clonotype was observed many times. This chain uses TRBV28 with TRBJ2-7; no clear D. V lost 6 bases, J lost 5 bases, and 20 bases lay in between. The germline gives CDR1 MDHEN, CDR2 SYDVKM. The CDR3 has 15 residues. For the CDR3, the DNA is TGTGCCAGCAGGCCGGCCCTCGGCAAGTCCAACGAGCAGTACTTC. Its protein product is CASRPALGKSNEQYF.

This clonotype has ten or more counts. This chain uses TRBV28 with TRBJ1-1; D gene uncertain. CDR3 size: 12 residues. Germline V CDR1 and CDR2: MDHEN, SYDVKM. V was pared by 6 bases and J by 1 base, with 6 bases between. CDR3 nucleotide sequence: TGTGCCAGCAGGATAACGAACACTGAAGCTTTCTTT. Amino acids: CASRITNTEAFF.

This clonotype was counted ten times or more. An end of the junction does not agree with germline; a read error may underlie this. The chain uses TRBV28 and TRBJ2-4, with D possibly matching TRBD1 (7 bases). This CDR3 is 12 amino acids long. Looked up from germline, CDR1 is MDHEN and CDR2 is SYDVKM. CDR3 bases: TGTGCCAGCACGGGTCGCGGCAGGGGGGAGGACTTC. The encoded protein is CASTGRGRGEDF.